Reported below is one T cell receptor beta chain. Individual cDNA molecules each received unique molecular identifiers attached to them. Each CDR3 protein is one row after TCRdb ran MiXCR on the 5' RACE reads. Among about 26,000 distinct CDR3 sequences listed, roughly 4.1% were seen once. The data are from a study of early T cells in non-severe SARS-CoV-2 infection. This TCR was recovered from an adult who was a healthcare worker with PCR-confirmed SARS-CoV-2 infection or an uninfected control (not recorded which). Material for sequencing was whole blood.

The CDR3 protein is CASSLNDGNMAQYF. In DNA, the CDR3 is TGTGCCAGCAGTTTAAATGACGGGAATATGGCGCAGTATTTT. V and J are TRBV28 and TRBJ2-3; possibly TRBD2 for D (5 bases). The V gene lost 2 bases and the J gene lost 10 bases, with 16 bases spanning the gap. CDR3 length equals 14 residues. Germline V gene lookup returns CDR1 MDHEN and CDR2 SYDVKM.